The clone carrying this T cell receptor beta chain was counted ten times or more. Its antigen is as yet unknown. The data belong to a study of T cells in Graves' hyperthyroidism and ophthalmopathy. Ophthalmopathy in the patients scored at least 3 on Clinical Activity Score and at least 4 on NOSPECS grade, lasting under 3 months. Those patients with uncontrolled infection, other autoimmune disease, pregnancy or lactation were excluded. Overall study results and limits: Most thyroid clonotypes expanded above 0.001 were also detected in blood. Ophthalmopathy was model-predicted a median around 6.1 months pre-onset.

Researchers took RNA transcripts and amplified the TCR beta CDR3 regions from them. First-round RT-PCR of the TCR CDR3 relied on the HTBI primer set. One entry per CDR3 protein results from TCRdb running MiXCR on the multiplex PCR reads. The repertoire holds some 580,000 distinct CDR3 sequences, with approximately 15% as singletons. With 2 bases removed from V and 6 bases from J, the gap between germline ends came to 14 bases. This CDR3 has 14 residues. Per germline, CDR1 SEHNR and CDR2 FQNEAQ (reference sequence). This sequence was found in a woman in her thirties or forties with Graves' ophthalmopathy. Sequencing was performed on blood. The chain has TRBV7-9 and TRBJ2-7; tentative D call: TRBD1 (5 bases). CDR3 nucleotide sequence: TGTGCCAGCAGCTTACAGGGCGGAGAAAGCGAGCAGTACTTC. This encodes CASSLQGGESEQYF.